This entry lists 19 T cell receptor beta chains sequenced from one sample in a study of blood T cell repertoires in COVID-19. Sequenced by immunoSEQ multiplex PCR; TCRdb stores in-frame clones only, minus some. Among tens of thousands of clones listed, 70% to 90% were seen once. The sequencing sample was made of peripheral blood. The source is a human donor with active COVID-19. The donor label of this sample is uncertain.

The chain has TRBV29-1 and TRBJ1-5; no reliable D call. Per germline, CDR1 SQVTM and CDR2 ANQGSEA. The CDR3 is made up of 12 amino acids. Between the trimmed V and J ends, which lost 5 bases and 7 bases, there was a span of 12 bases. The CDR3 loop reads CSVSDIGQPQHF. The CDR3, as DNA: TGCAGCGTTAGCGATATCGGACAGCCCCAGCATTTT.

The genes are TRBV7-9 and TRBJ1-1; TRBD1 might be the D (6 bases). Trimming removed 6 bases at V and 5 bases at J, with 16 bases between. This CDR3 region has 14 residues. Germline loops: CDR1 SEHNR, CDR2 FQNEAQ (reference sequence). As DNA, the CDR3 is TGTGCCAGCAGTCCGCGACAGGTGAGGACTGAAGCTTTCTTT. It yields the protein CASSPRQVRTEAFF.

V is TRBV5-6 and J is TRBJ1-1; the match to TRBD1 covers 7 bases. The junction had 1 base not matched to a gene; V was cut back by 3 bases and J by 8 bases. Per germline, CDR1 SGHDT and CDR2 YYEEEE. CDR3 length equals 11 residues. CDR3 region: CASSWGQEAFF. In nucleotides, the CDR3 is TGTGCCAGCAGCTGGGGACAGGAAGCTTTCTTT.

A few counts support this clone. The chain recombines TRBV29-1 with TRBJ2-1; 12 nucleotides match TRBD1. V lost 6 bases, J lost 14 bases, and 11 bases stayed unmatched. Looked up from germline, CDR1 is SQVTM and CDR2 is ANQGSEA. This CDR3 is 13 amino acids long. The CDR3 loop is CSVQTGQGASEFF. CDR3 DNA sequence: TGCAGCGTCCAAACGGGACAGGGGGCGAGTGAGTTCTTC.

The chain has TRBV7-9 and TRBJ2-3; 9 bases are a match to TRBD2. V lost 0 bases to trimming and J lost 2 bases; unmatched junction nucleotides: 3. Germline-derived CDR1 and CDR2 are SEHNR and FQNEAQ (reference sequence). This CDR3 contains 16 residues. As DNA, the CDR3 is TGTGCCAGCAGCTTAGCCTCTAGCGGGAACACAGATACGCAGTATTTT. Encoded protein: CASSLASSGNTDTQYF. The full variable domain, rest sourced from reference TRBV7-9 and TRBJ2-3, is DTGVSQNPRHKITKRGQNVTFRCDPISEHNRLYWYRQTLGQGPEFLTYFQNEAQLEKSRLLSDRFSAERPKGSFSTLEIQRTEQGDSAMYLCASSLASSGNTDTQYFGPGTRLTVL.

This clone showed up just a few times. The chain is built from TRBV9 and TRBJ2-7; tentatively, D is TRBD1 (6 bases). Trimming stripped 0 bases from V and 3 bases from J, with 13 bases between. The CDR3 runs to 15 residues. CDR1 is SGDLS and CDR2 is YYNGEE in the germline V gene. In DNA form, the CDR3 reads TGTGCCAGCAGCGTAGGTGTGACAGGAGTCTACGAGCAGTACTTC. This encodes CASSVGVTGVYEQYF.

The CDR3 reads CATSRDSNTGSGNQPQHF. CDR3 nucleotide sequence: TGTGCCACCAGCAGAGATTCGAATACAGGGTCGGGCAATCAGCCCCAGCATTTT. The J gene is TRBJ1-5, the V gene TRBV15, with D possibly matching TRBD1 (6 bases). CDR1 and CDR2 from the germline V gene are LNHNV and YYDKDF (reference sequence). V was pared by 0 bases and J by 2 bases, with 17 bases between. This CDR3 contains 18 residues. The full variable domain, its missing parts supplied by reference TRBV15 and TRBJ1-5, is DAMVIQNPRYQVTQFGKPVTLSCSQTLNHNVMYWYQQKSSQAPKLLFHYYDKDFNNEADTPDNFQSRRPNTSFCFLDIRSPGLGDTAMYLCATSRDSNTGSGNQPQHFGDGTRLSIL.

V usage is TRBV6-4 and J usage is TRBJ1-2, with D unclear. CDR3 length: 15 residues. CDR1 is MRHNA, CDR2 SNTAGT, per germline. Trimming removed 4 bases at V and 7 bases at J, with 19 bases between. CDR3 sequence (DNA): TGTGCCAGCAGTGCCGACGCGGGTCGTCCCGTTGGCTACACCTTC. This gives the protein CASSADAGRPVGYTF.

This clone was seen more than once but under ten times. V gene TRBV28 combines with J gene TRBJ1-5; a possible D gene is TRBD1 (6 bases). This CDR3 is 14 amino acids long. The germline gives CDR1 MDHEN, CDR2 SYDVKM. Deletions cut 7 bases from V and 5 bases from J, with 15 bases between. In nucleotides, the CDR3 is TGTGCCAGCACCAAATCGGGGGGGCATCAGCCCCAGCATTTT. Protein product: CASTKSGGHQPQHF.

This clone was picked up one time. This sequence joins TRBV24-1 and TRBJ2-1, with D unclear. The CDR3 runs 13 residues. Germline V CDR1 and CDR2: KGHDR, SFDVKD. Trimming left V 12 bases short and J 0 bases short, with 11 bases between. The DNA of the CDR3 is TGTGCCGTCGCCCGTAGCTCCTACAATGAGCAGTTCTTC. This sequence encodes CAVARSSYNEQFF.

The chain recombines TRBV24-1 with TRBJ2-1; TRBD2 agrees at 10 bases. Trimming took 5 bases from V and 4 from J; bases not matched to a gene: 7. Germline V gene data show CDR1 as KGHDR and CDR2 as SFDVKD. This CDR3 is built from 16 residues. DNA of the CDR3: TGTGCCACCAGTGCCCTCAGCGGGAGGGCATACAATGAGCAGTTCTTC. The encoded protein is CATSALSGRAYNEQFF.

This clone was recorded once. CDR3 sequence reads: CASGLANYEQYF. The DNA of the CDR3 is TGTGCCAGCGGACTAGCGAACTACGAGCAGTACTTC. V is TRBV27 and J is TRBJ2-7, with 9 bases that match TRBD2. The CDR3 is 12 residues long. V gave up 8 bases and J gave up 3 bases; unmatched junction bases: 2. Germline values: CDR1 MNHEY, CDR2 SMNVEV (reference sequence).

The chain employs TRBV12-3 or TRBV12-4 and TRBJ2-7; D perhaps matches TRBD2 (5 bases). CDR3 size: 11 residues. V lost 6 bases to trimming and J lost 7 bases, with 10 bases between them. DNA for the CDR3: TGTGCCAGCAGCCTTACGGGGGAGCAGTACTTC. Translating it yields CASSLTGEQYF.

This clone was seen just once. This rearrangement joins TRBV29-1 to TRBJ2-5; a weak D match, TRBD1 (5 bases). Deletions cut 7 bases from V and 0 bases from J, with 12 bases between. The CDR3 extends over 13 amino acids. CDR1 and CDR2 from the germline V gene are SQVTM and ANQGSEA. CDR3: CSARQTYQETQYF. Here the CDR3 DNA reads TGCAGCGCGAGACAGACATACCAAGAGACCCAGTACTTC. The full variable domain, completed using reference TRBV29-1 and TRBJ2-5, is SAVISQKPSRDICQRGTSLTIQCQVDSQVTMMFWYRQQPGQSLTLIATANQGSEATYESGFVIDKFPISRPNLTFSTLTVSNMSPEDSSIYLCSARQTYQETQYFGPGTRLLVL.

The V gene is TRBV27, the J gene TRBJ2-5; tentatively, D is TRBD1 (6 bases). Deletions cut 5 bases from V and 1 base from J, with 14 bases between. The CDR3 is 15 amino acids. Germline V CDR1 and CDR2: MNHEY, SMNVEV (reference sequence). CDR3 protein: CASSGWQGSQETQYF. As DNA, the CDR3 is TGTGCCAGCAGTGGATGGCAGGGGAGCCAAGAGACCCAGTACTTC.

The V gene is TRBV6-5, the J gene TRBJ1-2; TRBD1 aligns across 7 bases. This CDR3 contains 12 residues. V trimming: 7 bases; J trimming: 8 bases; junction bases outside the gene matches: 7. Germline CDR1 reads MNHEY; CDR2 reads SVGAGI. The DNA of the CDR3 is TGTGCCAGCAATTGGGACAGACTAGGCTACACCTTC. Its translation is CASNWDRLGYTF.

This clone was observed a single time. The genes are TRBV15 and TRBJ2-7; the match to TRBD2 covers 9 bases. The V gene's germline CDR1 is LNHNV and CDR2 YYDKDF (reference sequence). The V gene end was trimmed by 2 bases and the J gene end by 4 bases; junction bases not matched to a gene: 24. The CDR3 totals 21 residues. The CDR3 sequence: CATSRRGGALLSGRPLYEQYF. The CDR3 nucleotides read TGTGCCACCAGCAGACGTGGGGGAGCACTCCTTAGCGGGAGACCCTTATACGAGCAGTACTTC.

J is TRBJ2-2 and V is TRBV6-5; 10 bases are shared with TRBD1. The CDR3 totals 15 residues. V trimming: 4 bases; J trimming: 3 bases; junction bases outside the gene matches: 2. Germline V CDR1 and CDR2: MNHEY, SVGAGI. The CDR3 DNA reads TGTGCCAGCAGTTCCGGGACAGGGGACACCGGGGAGCTGTTTTTT. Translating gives CASSSGTGDTGELFF.

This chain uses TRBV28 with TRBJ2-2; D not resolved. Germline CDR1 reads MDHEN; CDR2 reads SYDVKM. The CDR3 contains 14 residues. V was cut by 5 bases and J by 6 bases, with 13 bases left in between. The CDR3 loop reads CASSPSTLPGELFF. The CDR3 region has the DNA TGTGCCAGCAGTCCCAGTACCCTCCCCGGGGAGCTGTTTTTT.